Given below is one T cell receptor beta chain in context. Its antigen remains unidentified. Base quality data are lacking; no much larger clone is found one base away. Spanning cysteine to phenylalanine, the CDR3 consists of 13 amino acids. The only DNA kept is the CDR3, 39 bases in frame from the first base. V is clipped by 6 bases and J by 6 bases, and the sequence between their germline boundaries is 14 bases long. As encoded in the germline V gene, CDR1 is MNHEY while CDR2 is SVGAGI. Amplification of TCR beta CDR3 regions was carried out from RNA transcripts. For the first round of RT-PCR on the TCR CDR3, the HTBI primer set was used together with the Qiagen OneStep RT-PCR kit. A second multiplex PCR round built the libraries, followed by size selection and purification. The libraries were sequenced on an Illumina HiSeq2000 using paired-end 100 bp reads. Regarding the original processing steps: SOAPnuke was used to process the raw data, with reads discarded if the reads contained adapters or uncalled bases, had a mean Phred below 15, or lacked an exact constant-primer or identifier match. High-quality paired reads were merged with COPE v1.2.5, and unique nucleotide sequences were defined as clonotypes. MiTCR v1.1 was used to align clonotypes to the IMGT TRBV, TRBD and TRBJ reference segments. Only V-J combinations with frequency above 0.0001, covering 99% to 99.2% of repertoires, were analysed. A TCS score was defined as the ratio of F50 (clonal expansion) to E x V (chaos), with BLOSUM62-based TCRdist applied between CDR3 peptides within each V-J. Welch's t-statistics and random forest reduced 500 to 650 V-J features to fewer than 15, which were used in a naive Bayes classifier (R e1071). The similarity between thyroid and blood repertoires was quantified using the Morisita-Horn index. TCRdb reprocessed the public reads (quality trimming at Q25 with fastp, clone calling with MiXCR) and kept in-frame beta chains. CDR3 protein duplicates are merged, each entry listing the most common genes and DNA. Here the V and J calls rest on TCRdb's processing, not on the authors' analysis. Within this sample are roughly 700,000 distinct CDR3 sequences, with about 35% of them counted one time only. The biggest ten clones account for around 30% of the sample.

The entry originates in a study of T cells in Graves' hyperthyroidism and ophthalmopathy (dated by TCRdb to the late 2010s). For the wider study: Peripheral blood was collected at initial diagnosis, before any treatment. A discovery cohort of about 100 patients, about 44 with Graves' ophthalmopathy and about 58 with stable Graves' hyperthyroidism, was used to find distinguishing TCR V-J signatures. In addition, the study compared T-cell repertoires in thyroid tissue and in blood from six Graves' hyperthyroidism patients. The paper reports TCR Vbeta CDR3 sequencing of some 140 peripheral blood samples: fewer than 50 ophthalmopathy, around 80 hyperthyroidism and around 17 progressor patients. Following sampling, methimazole starting at 30 mg daily was given to hyperthyroidism patients, and high-dose intravenous methylprednisolone was given to ophthalmopathy patients. Whether ophthalmopathy could be predicted prospectively was tested in an independent validation cohort made up of under 20 hyperthyroidism patients plus 17 patients who later progressed to ophthalmopathy. For training and testing, the approximately 92 patients in the discovery cohort were randomly divided in a 7:3 ratio. Overall results and qualifications from the work: In validation, the model predicted progression to ophthalmopathy with 65% to 71% sensitivity and around 72% specificity, a median of around 6.6 months before onset. No statistical method was used to fix the sample size in advance, and group allocation was not hidden from the investigators. Ophthalmopathy was separated from stable hyperthyroidism by a 13 V-J signature model, with approximately 85% sensitivity and just over 81% specificity obtained in cross-validation and 80%/75% obtained in testing. Most expanded thyroid clonotypes (frequency above 0.001) were also detected in blood, suggesting blood repertoires may reflect thyroid immune responses.

A patient counted as having stable Graves' hyperthyroidism if no progression to ophthalmopathy occurred over 18 months of follow-up. Hyperthyroidism patients were aged 18 to 65 years and newly diagnosed, with disease duration of less than 2 months. The study excluded patients with uncontrolled infections, other autoimmune diseases, pregnancy or lactation. Diagnoses were established on the basis of clinical symptoms, serum thyroxine and TRAb, thyroid ultrasound, and orbital computed tomography. Ficoll-Paque density gradient centrifugation was used to isolate PBMCs from approximately 10 ml of fresh peripheral blood. Trizol reagent was used to extract total RNA, and RNA quality was then checked on an Agilent 2100 Bioanalyzer.

The chain is assembled from TRBV6-5 and TRBJ1-2; the D gene cannot be resolved reliably. The source is a woman aged 40 to 49 with Graves' hyperthyroidism. Sequenced material: blood. The CDR3 in this case is CASRVSRRDGYTF. Here is the DNA: TGTGCCAGCAGGGTTTCTCGGCGGGATGGCTACACCTTC.